The 18 T cell receptor beta chains given below trace back to one sample, sequenced in a study of human T cells and chemical hapten exposure. Time point noted: patch test 2, 6 weeks after DPC sensitization. Specified treatment: therapeutic diphenylcyclopropenone sensitization with weekly scalp DPC. In TCRdb, the RACE reads were re-called with MiXCR into one record per CDR3 protein. This sample has some 82,000 distinct CDR3 sequences, with approximately 7% found just once. The specimen was whole blood, collected in connection with sensitization to the hapten diphenylcyclopropenone (DPC). The receptors stem from a woman in her 30s with alopecia areata. Some clones in this sample may be carry-over from other donors' samples.

The chain links TRBV5-5 to TRBJ1-4; D gene uncertain. The CDR3 has 17 residues. Per the germline V gene, CDR1 is SGHKS and CDR2 is YYEKEE (reference sequence). V gave up 7 bases and J gave up 0 bases, with 19 bases separating them. The CDR3 loop reads CASSVSGPPPTNEKLFF. DNA for the CDR3: TGTGCCAGCTCCGTTAGTGGTCCCCCTCCAACTAATGAAAAACTGTTTTTT. The variable domain in full, completed from reference TRBV5-5 and TRBJ1-4, reads DAGVTQSPTHLIKTRGQQVTLRCSPISGHKSVSWYQQVLGQGPQFIFQYYEKEERGRGNFPDRFSARQFPNYSSELNVNALLLGDSALYLCASSVSGPPPTNEKLFFGSGTQLSVL.

This clonotype was recorded many times. The chain is built from TRBV6-5 and TRBJ1-4; no clear D gene. The germline V and J ends were trimmed by 6 bases and 7 bases, with 12 bases remaining between them. The CDR3 loop spans 13 amino acids. In germline, CDR1 is MNHEY, CDR2 SVGAGI. CDR3 bases: TGTGCCAGCAGCCCCACCTGGGGTGAAAAACTGTTTTTT. This sequence encodes CASSPTWGEKLFF.

This clonotype was observed many times. The CDR3 region is CASSSGQGSDEQYF. The CDR3 nucleotides are TGCGCCAGCAGCTCCGGACAGGGGTCCGACGAGCAGTACTTC. The chain links TRBV5-1 to TRBJ2-7; 9 nucleotides line up with TRBD1. The trim removed 3 bases at V and 5 bases at J, leaving 6 bases unmatched. This CDR3 has 14 residues. Per germline, CDR1 SGHRS and CDR2 YFSETQ.

This chain links TRBV2 with TRBJ2-3; 9 bases fit TRBD1. Germline values: CDR1 SNHLY, CDR2 FYNNEI. J was trimmed by 1 base and V by 4 bases; bases with no gene match: 6. This CDR3 comprises 16 residues. CDR3 in DNA: TGTGCCAGCAGTGTTACAGGGGGCGCGGGCACAGATACGCAGTATTTT. This codes for CASSVTGGAGTDTQYF.

At least ten counts were recorded for this clonotype. The DNA of the CDR3 is TGTGCCAGCAGCGCAGCTGGGGGTACCGGGGAGCTGTTTTTT. It translates to CASSAAGGTGELFF. The chain recombines TRBV5-4 with TRBJ2-2; either TRBD1 or TRBD2 may fit D (5 bases each). Trimming shortened V by 4 bases and J by 5 bases, and 12 bases separated the two germline ends. CDR1 SGHNT and CDR2 YYREEE come from the germline V gene (reference sequence). The CDR3 is 14 residues long. Complete variable domain (other parts from reference TRBV5-4 and TRBJ2-2): ETGVTQSPTHLIKTRGQQVTLRCSSQSGHNTVSWYQQALGQGPQFIFQYYREEENGRGNFPPRFSGLQFPNYSSELNVNALELDDSALYLCASSAAGGTGELFFGEGSRLTVL.

The chain links TRBV12-5 to TRBJ2-2; a weak D match, TRBD1 (6 bases). There are 17 residues in the CDR3. Germline V CDR1 and CDR2: LGHNT, FRNRAP. The V end lost 2 bases, the J end lost 5 bases, and 18 bases lay between the germline ends. CDR3 nucleotides: TGTGCTAGTGGTTTGCGTCCAGGGGCCGTTAGGACCGGGGAGCTGTTTTTT. Amino acids: CASGLRPGAVRTGELFF.

The chain is built from TRBV7-9 and TRBJ1-1; no definite D call. This CDR3 is 14 amino acids long. The V gene's germline CDR1 is SEHNR and CDR2 FQNEAQ (reference sequence). The V gene lost 5 bases and the J gene lost 4 bases, with 14 bases spanning the gap. The CDR3 DNA is TGTGCCAGCAGCGGTGGAGGTGAGGGCACTGAAGCTTTCTTT. It yields the protein CASSGGGEGTEAFF.

This clonotype was seen repeatedly, ten times or more. This chain connects TRBV7-6 to TRBJ2-3; D is undetermined. Looked up from germline, CDR1 is SGHVS and CDR2 is FNYEAQ. This CDR3 has 13 amino acids. Deletions cut 5 bases from V and 4 bases from J, with 10 bases between. The CDR3, as DNA: TGTGCCAGCAGCCAAAGCGAATCAGATACGCAGTATTTT. Its translation is CASSQSESDTQYF.

This clonotype was counted at least ten times. The gene calls are TRBV9 and TRBJ2-7; TRBD1 aligns across 7 bases. J gave up 4 bases and V 4 bases, and 5 bases lay outside the gene matches. The CDR3 is 13 residues long. Germline V gives CDR1 SGDLS, CDR2 YYNGEE. The CDR3 DNA reads TGTGCCAGCAGCCCTCAACAGGGGTACGAGCAGTACTTC. It yields the protein CASSPQQGYEQYF.

CDR3 loop: CASRPPGGETQYF. CDR3 nucleotide sequence: TGTGCCAGCAGACCCCCAGGGGGGGAGACCCAGTACTTC. The genes are TRBV6-5 and TRBJ2-5; D possibly corresponds to TRBD1 (7 bases). Trimming cost V 6 bases and J 5 bases, with 13 bases left between them. The CDR3 length is 13 residues. Germline V gene lookup returns CDR1 MNHEY and CDR2 SVGAGI.

This clonotype was detected ten times or more. The chain uses TRBV7-3 and TRBJ2-1; unclear D gene. This CDR3 contains 13 residues. The V gene's germline CDR1 is SGHTA and CDR2 FQGTGA. Between the trimmed V and J ends, which lost 5 bases and 0 bases, there was a span of 5 bases. The CDR3 DNA is TGTGCCAGCAGCCTCAACTCCTACAATGAGCAGTTCTTC. Translation: CASSLNSYNEQFF.

This chain uses TRBV5-5 with TRBJ1-2; D is perhaps TRBD1 (6 bases). The CDR3 extends over 14 amino acids. CDR1 is SGHKS, CDR2 YYEKEE, per germline (reference sequence). The V gene lost 0 bases and the J gene lost 4 bases, with 10 bases spanning the gap. The CDR3 is CASSLGQTGYGYTF. The CDR3 nucleotides read TGTGCCAGCAGCTTGGGACAGACAGGCTATGGCTACACCTTC.

V gene TRBV7-9 combines with J gene TRBJ2-3; no reliable D call. Germline lookup yields CDR1 SEHNR and CDR2 FQNEAQ (reference sequence). V shed 3 bases and J shed 2 bases, with 12 bases lying between them. The CDR3 is made up of 15 amino acids. In DNA form, the CDR3 reads TGTGCCAGCAGCTTGGGCCCCGGGTTCACAGATACGCAGTATTTT. This translates into CASSLGPGFTDTQYF.

Ten or more counts support this clonotype. The V and J genes are TRBV6-6 and TRBJ1-5; no definite D call. CDR3 length equals 17 residues. CDR1 MNHNY and CDR2 SVGAGI come from the germline V gene (reference sequence). Trimming removed 3 bases at V and 4 bases at J, with 19 bases between. The CDR3 loop is CASSYSVAVKSNQPQHF. The CDR3 DNA follows: TGTGCCAGCAGTTATTCCGTGGCAGTTAAATCAAATCAGCCCCAGCATTTT.

The sample holds many counts of this clonotype. This sequence joins TRBV29-1 and TRBJ2-7; maybe TRBD2 (5 bases). The germline V and J ends were trimmed by 4 bases and 2 bases, with 6 bases remaining between them. Germline loops: CDR1 SQVTM, CDR2 ANQGSEA. The CDR3 contains 11 residues. DNA for the CDR3: TGCAGCGTTGCGGGGACCTACGAGCAGTACTTC. This encodes CSVAGTYEQYF.

This clonotype was observed at least ten times. This rearrangement joins TRBV19 to TRBJ1-6; D unresolved. The CDR3 spans 13 residues. The ends were cut back, 1 base at V and 8 bases at J, with 6 bases in the middle. Germline V gene sequence: CDR1 LNHDA, CDR2 SQIVND (reference sequence). The CDR3 bases are TGTGCCAGTAGTATAGGCAGTCATTCACCCCTCCACTTT. It codes for CASSIGSHSPLHF. Full variable domain (missing parts from reference TRBV19 and TRBJ1-6): DGGITQSPKYLFRKEGQNVTLSCEQNLNHDAMYWYRQDPGQGLRLIYYSQIVNDFQKGDIAEGYSVSREKKESFPLTVTSAQKNPTAFYLCASSIGSHSPLHFGNGTRLTVT.

This clonotype has a count of ten or more. V is TRBV6-6 and J is TRBJ2-5; the match to TRBD2 covers 12 bases. This CDR3 region has 15 residues. V trimming: 5 bases; J trimming: 5 bases; junction bases outside the gene matches: 6. Germline V gene sequence: CDR1 MNHNY, CDR2 SVGAGI (reference sequence). CDR3 loop: CASSASSGGVETQYF. The DNA for the CDR3 is TGTGCCAGCAGTGCATCTAGCGGGGGGGTGGAGACCCAGTACTTC.

This clonotype was detected many times. The chain carries TRBV11-3 and TRBJ2-3; D not resolved. Trimming removed 5 bases from V and 2 bases from J, with 5 bases in between. CDR1 is SGHNT, CDR2 YENEEA, per germline. This CDR3 is 12 amino acids long. CDR3 nucleotide sequence: TGTGCCAGCAGCCATTCCACAGATACGCAGTATTTT. It yields the protein CASSHSTDTQYF.